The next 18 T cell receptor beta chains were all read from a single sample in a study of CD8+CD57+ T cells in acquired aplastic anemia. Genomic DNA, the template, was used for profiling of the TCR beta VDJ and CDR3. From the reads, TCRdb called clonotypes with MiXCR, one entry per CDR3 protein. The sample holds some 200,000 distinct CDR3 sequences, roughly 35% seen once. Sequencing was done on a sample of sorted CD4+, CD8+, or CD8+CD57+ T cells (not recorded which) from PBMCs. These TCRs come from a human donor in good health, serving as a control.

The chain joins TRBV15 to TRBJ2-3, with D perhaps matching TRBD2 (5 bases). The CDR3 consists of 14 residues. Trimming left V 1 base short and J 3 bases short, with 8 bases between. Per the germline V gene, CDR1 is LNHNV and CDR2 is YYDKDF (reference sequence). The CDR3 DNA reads TGTGCCACCAGCAGAGGGACTCGGACAGATACGCAGTATTTT. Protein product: CATSRGTRTDTQYF.

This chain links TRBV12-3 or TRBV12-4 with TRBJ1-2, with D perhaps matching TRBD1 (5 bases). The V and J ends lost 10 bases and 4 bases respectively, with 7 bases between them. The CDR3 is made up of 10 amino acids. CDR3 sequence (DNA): TGTGCCACGGGGCGCTATGGCTACACCTTC. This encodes CATGRYGYTF.

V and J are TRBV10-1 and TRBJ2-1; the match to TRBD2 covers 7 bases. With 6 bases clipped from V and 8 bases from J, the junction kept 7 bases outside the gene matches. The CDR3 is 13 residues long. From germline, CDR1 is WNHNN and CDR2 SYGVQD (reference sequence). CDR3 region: CASRDVGGDEQFF. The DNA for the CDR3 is TGCGCCAGCAGAGATGTGGGGGGGGATGAGCAGTTCTTC.

CDR3 coding DNA: TGTGCCAGTAACCCGGGAGGAAAACTGTTTTTT. It translates to CASNPGGKLFF. The rearrangement uses TRBV19 and TRBJ1-4; D gene uncertain. This CDR3 has 11 amino acids. V lost 7 bases and J lost 10, with 10 bases in between. CDR1 and CDR2 (germline): LNHDA, SQIVND (reference sequence). Drawing the rest from reference TRBV19 and TRBJ1-4, the complete variable domain is DGGITQSPKYLFRKEGQNVTLSCEQNLNHDAMYWYRQDPGQGLRLIYYSQIVNDFQKGDIAEGYSVSREKKESFPLTVTSAQKNPTAFYLCASNPGGKLFFGSGTQLSVL.

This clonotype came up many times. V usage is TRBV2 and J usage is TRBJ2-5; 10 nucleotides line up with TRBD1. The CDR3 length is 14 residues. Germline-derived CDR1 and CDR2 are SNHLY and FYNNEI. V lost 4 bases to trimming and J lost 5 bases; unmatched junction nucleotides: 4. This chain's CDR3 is CASSGQGAGETQYF. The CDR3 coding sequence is TGTGCCAGCAGTGGACAGGGGGCAGGGGAGACCCAGTACTTC. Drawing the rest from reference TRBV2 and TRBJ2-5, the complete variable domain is EPEVTQTPSHQVTQMGQEVILRCVPISNHLYFYWYRQILGQKVEFLVSFYNNEISEKSEIFDDQFSVERPDGSNFTLKIRSTKLEDSAMYFCASSGQGAGETQYFGPGTRLLVL.

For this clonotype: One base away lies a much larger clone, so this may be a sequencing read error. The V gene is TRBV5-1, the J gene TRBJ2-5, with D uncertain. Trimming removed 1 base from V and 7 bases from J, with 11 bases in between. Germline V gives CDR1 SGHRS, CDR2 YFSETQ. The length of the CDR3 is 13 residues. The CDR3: CASSLFSRGTQYF. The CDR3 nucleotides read TGCGCCAGCAGCTTGTTTAGTCGAGGGACCCAGTACTTC.

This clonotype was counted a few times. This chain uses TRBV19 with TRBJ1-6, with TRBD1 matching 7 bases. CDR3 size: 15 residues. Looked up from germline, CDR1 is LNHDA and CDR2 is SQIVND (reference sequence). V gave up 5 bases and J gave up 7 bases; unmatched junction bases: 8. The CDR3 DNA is TGTGCCAGTAGTGCTTACAGGGGAGAAAATTCACCCCTCCACTTT. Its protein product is CASSAYRGENSPLHF.

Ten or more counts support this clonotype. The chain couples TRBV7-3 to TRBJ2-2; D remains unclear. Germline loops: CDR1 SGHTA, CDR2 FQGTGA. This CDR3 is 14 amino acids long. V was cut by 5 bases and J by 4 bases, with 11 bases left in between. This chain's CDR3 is CASSLTSGTGELFF. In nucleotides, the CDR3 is TGTGCCAGCAGCCTTACATCAGGCACCGGGGAGCTGTTTTTT.

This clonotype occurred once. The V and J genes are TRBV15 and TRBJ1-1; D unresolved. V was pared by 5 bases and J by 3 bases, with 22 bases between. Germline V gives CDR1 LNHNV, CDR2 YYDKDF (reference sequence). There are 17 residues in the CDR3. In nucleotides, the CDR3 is TGTGCCACCAGCGGGGTGGGAACGGGAAGCTCCTACACTGAAGCTTTCTTT. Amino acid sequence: CATSGVGTGSSYTEAFF. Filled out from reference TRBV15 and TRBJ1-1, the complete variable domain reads DAMVIQNPRYQVTQFGKPVTLSCSQTLNHNVMYWYQQKSSQAPKLLFHYYDKDFNNEADTPDNFQSRRPNTSFCFLDIRSPGLGDTAMYLCATSGVGTGSSYTEAFFGQGTRLTVV.

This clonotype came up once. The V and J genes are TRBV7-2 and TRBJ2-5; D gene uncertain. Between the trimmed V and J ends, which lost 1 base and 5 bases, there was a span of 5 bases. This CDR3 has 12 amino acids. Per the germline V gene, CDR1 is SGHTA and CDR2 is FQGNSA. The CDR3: CASSLGAETQYF. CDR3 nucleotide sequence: TGTGCCAGCAGCTTAGGTGCGGAGACCCAGTACTTC. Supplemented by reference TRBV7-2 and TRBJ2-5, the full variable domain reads GAGVSQSPSNKVTEKGKDVELRCDPISGHTALYWYRQSLGQGLEFLIYFQGNSAPDKSGLPSDRFSAERTGGSVSTLTIQRTQQEDSAVYLCASSLGAETQYFGPGTRLLVL.

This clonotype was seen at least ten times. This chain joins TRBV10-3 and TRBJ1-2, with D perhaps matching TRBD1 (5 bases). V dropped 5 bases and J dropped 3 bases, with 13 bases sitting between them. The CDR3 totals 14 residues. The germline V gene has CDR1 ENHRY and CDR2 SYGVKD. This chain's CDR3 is CAISPRESDYGYTF. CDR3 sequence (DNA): TGTGCCATCAGTCCCAGGGAGTCTGACTATGGCTACACCTTC.

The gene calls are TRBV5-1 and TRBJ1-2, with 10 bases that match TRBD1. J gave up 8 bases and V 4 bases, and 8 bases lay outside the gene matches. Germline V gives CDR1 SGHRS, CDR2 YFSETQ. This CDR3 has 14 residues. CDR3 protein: CASSQAGTGVGYTF. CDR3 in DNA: TGCGCCAGCAGCCAAGCCGGGACAGGGGTCGGCTACACCTTC.

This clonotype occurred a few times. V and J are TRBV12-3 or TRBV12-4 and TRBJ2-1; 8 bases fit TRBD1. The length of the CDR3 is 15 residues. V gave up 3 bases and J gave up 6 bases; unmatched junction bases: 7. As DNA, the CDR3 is TGTGCCAGCAGTTTTAGGGCAGGGGGCCGCAATGAGCAGTTCTTC. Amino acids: CASSFRAGGRNEQFF.

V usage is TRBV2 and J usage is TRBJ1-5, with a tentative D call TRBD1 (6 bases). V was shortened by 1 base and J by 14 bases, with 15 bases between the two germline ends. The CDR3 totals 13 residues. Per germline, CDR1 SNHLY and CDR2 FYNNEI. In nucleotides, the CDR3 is TGTGCCAGCAGTGAAGAGAATTATCAGGGGAAGCATTTT. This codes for CASSEENYQGKHF.

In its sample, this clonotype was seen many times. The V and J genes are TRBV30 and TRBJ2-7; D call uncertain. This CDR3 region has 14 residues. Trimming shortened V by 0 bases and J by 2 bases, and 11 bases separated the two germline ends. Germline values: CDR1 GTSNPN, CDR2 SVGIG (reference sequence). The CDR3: CAWSVIEPPYEQYF. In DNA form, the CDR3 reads TGTGCCTGGAGTGTAATCGAGCCCCCCTACGAGCAGTACTTC.

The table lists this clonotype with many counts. The CDR3 nucleotides are TGTGCCAGTAGCCAGCAACCCCTGGTCGCAGATACGCAGTATTTT. It specifies CASSQQPLVADTQYF. This chain connects TRBV19 to TRBJ2-3; no clear D gene. V was shortened by 6 bases and J by 4 bases, with 17 bases between the two germline ends. CDR1 LNHDA and CDR2 SQIVND come from the germline V gene (reference sequence). The CDR3 contains 15 residues.

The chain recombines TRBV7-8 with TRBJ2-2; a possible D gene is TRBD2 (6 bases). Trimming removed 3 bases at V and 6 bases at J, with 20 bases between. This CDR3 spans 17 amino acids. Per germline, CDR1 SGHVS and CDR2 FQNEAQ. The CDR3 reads CASSLRGGLTSSGELFF. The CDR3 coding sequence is TGTGCCAGCAGCTTGCGTGGGGGACTCACCTCCTCCGGGGAGCTGTTTTTT.

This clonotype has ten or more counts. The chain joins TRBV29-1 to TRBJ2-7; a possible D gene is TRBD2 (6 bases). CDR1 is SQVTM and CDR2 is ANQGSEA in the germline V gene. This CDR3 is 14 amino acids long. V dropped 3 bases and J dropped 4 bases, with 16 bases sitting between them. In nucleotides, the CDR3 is TGCAGCGTTGAGGTAGCGGAAAGCCTTTACGAGCAGTACTTC. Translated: CSVEVAESLYEQYF.